This T cell receptor (beta chain) was recorded in a study of T cells after yellow fever vaccination. Overall study findings and caveats: Post-booster samples contained most primary-vaccination clones (about 96% CD4, around 89% CD8).

This CDR3 contains 11 residues. CDR1 is SGHRS and CDR2 is YFSETQ in the germline V gene. The V gene lost 5 bases and the J gene lost 5 bases, with 8 bases spanning the gap. Conversion of TCR transcripts into cDNA relied on 5'RACE template switching, which added a universal primer site and UMIs. TCRdb fed the 5' RACE reads into MiXCR, producing one record per CDR3 protein. The data show some 500,000 distinct CDR3 sequences, roughly 13% seen once. This clonotype has a count of ten or more. The antigen is unknown. The sample was PBMCs, taken on the day of the yellow fever booster vaccination. The clonotype originates from a man between 25 and 39 years old who received the YFV17D yellow fever vaccine. The chain joins TRBV5-1 to TRBJ2-7, with a weak D call TRBD2 (5 bases). The CDR3 sequence: CASRSGDEQYF. CDR3 DNA sequence: TGCGCCAGCAGATCCGGGGACGAGCAGTACTTC.